The rows below give T cell receptor beta chains drawn from one sample of a study of beta chain features in type 1 diabetes. The protocol was immunoSEQ multiplex PCR, while the TCRdb copy is restricted to in-frame clones and leaves out a portion. The sample comprises hundreds of thousands of clones, roughly an eighth of which are singletons, and nearly 0.04% rests with the top ten. The sequencing input was naive CD4+ T cells from blood. The source of these receptors is a young man with type 1 diabetes. Each CDR3 is given with its conserved first and last residue. The D gene is left open where the match is weak. Clone size is shown for a subset of rows, as once, few, many or a class of expanded clone.

j_call	clone_size	d_call	v_call	cdr3_aa	cdr3_nt
TRBJ2-7	few	.	TRBV6-6	CASIRVSPSYEQYF	TGTGCCAGCATTAGGGTATCCCCCTCCTACGAGCAGTACTTC
TRBJ2-6	few	TRBD1	TRBV7-9	CASSLVRGRAVLTF	TGTGCCAGCAGCTTAGTCAGGGGGCGAGCCGTCCTGACTTTC
TRBJ1-5	few	.	TRBV2	CASSEQYQPQHF	TGTGCCAGCAGCGAACAGTATCAGCCCCAGCATTTT
TRBJ2-3	.	.	TRBV30	CAWSQGPSTDTQYF	TGTGCCTGGAGCCAGGGCCCTTCCACAGATACGCAGTATTTT
TRBJ2-7	few	.	TRBV30	CAWSDRGGSYEQYF	TGTGCCTGGAGTGACAGGGGAGGCTCCTACGAGCAGTACTTC
TRBJ2-5	few	.	TRBV7-9	CASSPQVAKTQYF	TGTGCCAGCAGCCCTCAAGTCGCCAAGACCCAGTACTTC
TRBJ1-5	.	.	TRBV30	CAWSAPLNQPQHF	TGTGCCTGGAGTGCACCCTTAAATCAGCCCCAGCATTTT
TRBJ1-6	few	.	TRBV30	CAWSGPRGSSPLHF	TGTGCCTGGAGTGGTCCCAGAGGATCTTCACCCCTCCACTTT
TRBJ2-1	few	.	TRBV18	CASSQNSLSGPLSNEQFF	TGTGCCAGCTCACAAAACTCCCTCAGCGGTCCGTTATCCAATGAGCAGTTCTTC
TRBJ2-5	.	TRBD2	TRBV4-1	CASSQDVAGARETQYF	TGCGCCAGCAGCCAAGATGTGGCGGGAGCCCGAGAGACCCAGTACTTC
TRBJ2-7	few	.	TRBV7-3	CASSPTYYEQYF	TGTGCCAGCAGCCCGACCTACTACGAGCAGTACTTC
TRBJ1-6	.	.	TRBV27	CASSFGPSSYNSPLHF	TGTGCCAGCAGTTTCGGTCCGAGCTCCTATAATTCACCCCTCCACTTT
TRBJ2-3	.	.	TRBV5-1	CASSHPSTDTQYF	TGCGCCAGCAGCCATCCTAGCACAGATACGCAGTATTTT
TRBJ2-3	few	TRBD1	TRBV18	CASSPEQGATDTQYF	TGTGCCAGCTCACCGGAACAGGGGGCCACAGATACGCAGTATTTT
TRBJ2-7	few	.	TRBV5-1	CASSLVRAQHNEQYF	TGCGCCAGCAGCTTGGTCCGGGCCCAACATAACGAGCAGTACTTC
TRBJ2-5	.	.	TRBV5-1	CASSLGTQETQYF	TGCGCCAGCAGCCTGGGGACACAAGAGACCCAGTACTTC
TRBJ1-2	.	.	TRBV7-2	CAETRPEDANYGYTF	TGTGCGGAGACTCGGCCCGAAGACGCCAACTATGGCTACACCTTC
TRBJ2-7	.	.	TRBV7-2	CASSPLTGAYEQYF	TGTGCCAGCAGCCCCTTGACAGGAGCCTACGAGCAGTACTTC
TRBJ2-5	few	.	TRBV25-1	CASSLAGKAPQETQYF	TGTGCCAGCAGTCTCGCTGGGAAAGCGCCTCAGGAGACCCAGTACTTC
TRBJ2-7	few	.	TRBV7-9	CASSLANRDEQYF	TGTGCCAGCAGCTTAGCCAACAGGGACGAGCAGTACTTC
TRBJ2-5	few	.	TRBV6-5	CASSYFPPGKETQYF	TGTGCCAGCAGTTACTTCCCCCCGGGGAAAGAGACCCAGTACTTC
TRBJ2-7	few	.	TRBV18	CASSPPGHYEQYF	TGTGCCAGCTCACCCCCAGGGCACTACGAGCAGTACTTC
TRBJ2-7	.	TRBD2	TRBV9	CASSVVAGEGEQYF	TGTGCCAGCAGCGTAGTGGCGGGGGAAGGCGAGCAGTACTTC
TRBJ2-7	.	.	TRBV7-2	CASSSGRDTSYEQYF	TGTGCCAGCAGCTCGGGGAGGGACACCTCCTACGAGCAGTACTTC